These T cell receptor beta chains were read from a single sample in a study of cytomegalovirus exposure and HLA in healthy donors. Sequencing used immunoSEQ multiplex PCR; TCRdb keeps in-frame clones, though not all of them. This repertoire shows some 140,000 clones, roughly three quarters found once; its top ten account for about 3%. The source material was PBMCs. These receptors came from a female donor in good health and CMV-seronegative. The CDR3 runs from the conserved cysteine through the conserved F or W. A D gene is named only where the DNA matches it firmly. Clone size is not always given. Where it is, it says once, few, many or a class for expanded clones.

clone_size: NA
j_call: TRBJ2-7
v_call: TRBV28
d_call: NA
cdr3_aa: CASSSGLPSYEQYF
cdr3_nt: TGTGCCAGCAGCTCAGGACTGCCATCCTACGAGCAGTACTTC

clone_size: NA
j_call: TRBJ2-3
v_call: TRBV7-2
d_call: NA
cdr3_aa: CASSFWLDTQYF
cdr3_nt: TGTGCCAGCAGCTTCTGGCTGGATACGCAGTATTTT

clone_size: NA
j_call: TRBJ2-7
v_call: TRBV19
d_call: TRBD2
cdr3_aa: CASSPLAGGAYEQYF
cdr3_nt: TGTGCCAGTAGTCCACTAGCGGGAGGGGCCTACGAGCAGTACTTC

clone_size: NA
j_call: TRBJ1-4
v_call: TRBV5-8
d_call: NA
cdr3_aa: CASSLFGRVATNEKLFF
cdr3_nt: TGTGCCAGCAGCTTGTTTGGCAGGGTTGCAACTAATGAAAAACTGTTTTTT

clone_size: few
j_call: TRBJ1-3
v_call: TRBV5-5
d_call: NA
cdr3_aa: CASSLDGTTGNTIYF
cdr3_nt: TGTGCCAGCAGCTTGGATGGCACGACTGGAAACACCATATATTTT

clone_size: NA
j_call: TRBJ1-1
v_call: TRBV5-6
d_call: NA
cdr3_aa: CASSTGQLEAFF
cdr3_nt: TGTGCCAGCAGCACCGGACAACTTGAAGCTTTCTTT

clone_size: NA
j_call: TRBJ1-5
v_call: TRBV6-6
d_call: TRBD1
cdr3_aa: CASGDREQPQHF
cdr3_nt: TGTGCCAGTGGGGACAGAGAACAGCCCCAGCATTTT

clone_size: NA
j_call: TRBJ1-5
v_call: TRBV7-8
d_call: NA
cdr3_aa: CASSPGRGQPQHF
cdr3_nt: TGTGCCAGCAGCCCTGGGAGAGGGCAGCCCCAGCATTTT

clone_size: NA
j_call: TRBJ2-2
v_call: TRBV10-1
d_call: TRBD1
cdr3_aa: CASSVDRVDTGELFF
cdr3_nt: TGCGCCAGCAGCGTGGACAGGGTGGACACCGGGGAGCTGTTTTTT

clone_size: NA
j_call: TRBJ1-2
v_call: TRBV10-2
d_call: TRBD1
cdr3_aa: CASRDTGERNYGYTF
cdr3_nt: TGCGCCAGCAGGGATACAGGGGAGCGGAACTATGGCTACACCTTC

clone_size: few
j_call: TRBJ2-1
v_call: TRBV27
d_call: NA
cdr3_aa: CASSLLPSPSGNEQFF
cdr3_nt: TGTGCCAGCAGTTTATTGCCTTCCCCCTCGGGCAATGAGCAGTTCTTC

clone_size: NA
j_call: TRBJ1-3
v_call: TRBV15
d_call: NA
cdr3_aa: CATSVGGNTIYF
cdr3_nt: TGTGCCACCAGCGTAGGCGGGAACACCATATATTTT

clone_size: NA
j_call: TRBJ2-5
v_call: TRBV12-5
d_call: TRBD2
cdr3_aa: CASGWTPLGGRLRETQYF
cdr3_nt: TGTGCTAGTGGTTGGACCCCCCTTGGCGGGAGGCTACGAGAGACCCAGTACTTC

clone_size: NA
j_call: TRBJ2-1
v_call: TRBV7-9
d_call: NA
cdr3_aa: CASSSKARVEQFF
cdr3_nt: TGTGCCAGCAGCTCCAAAGCTCGGGTGGAGCAGTTCTTC

clone_size: few
j_call: TRBJ1-1
v_call: TRBV4-3
d_call: NA
cdr3_aa: CASSTGTNTEAFF
cdr3_nt: TGCGCCAGCAGCACAGGGACCAACACTGAAGCTTTCTTT

clone_size: NA
j_call: TRBJ2-2
v_call: TRBV30
d_call: NA
cdr3_aa: CAWSALEDHGELFF
cdr3_nt: TGTGCCTGGAGTGCTCTGGAGGACCACGGGGAGCTGTTTTTT

clone_size: NA
j_call: TRBJ1-2
v_call: TRBV30
d_call: TRBD1
cdr3_aa: CAWSPPRTGLYYGYTF
cdr3_nt: TGTGCCTGGAGCCCACCCCGGACAGGCCTTTACTATGGCTACACCTTC

clone_size: NA
j_call: TRBJ2-7
v_call: TRBV4-1
d_call: NA
cdr3_aa: CASSQELAAWEQYF
cdr3_nt: TGCGCCAGCAGCCAAGAGTTGGCGGCTTGGGAGCAGTACTTC

clone_size: NA
j_call: TRBJ2-7
v_call: TRBV7-2
d_call: TRBD1
cdr3_aa: CASSPRTGLEQYF
cdr3_nt: TGTGCCAGCAGCCCCCGGACAGGGCTTGAGCAGTACTTC

clone_size: NA
j_call: TRBJ2-1
v_call: TRBV30
d_call: NA
cdr3_aa: CAWSDTKYSYNEQFF
cdr3_nt: TGTGCCTGGAGTGACACAAAGTACTCCTACAATGAGCAGTTCTTC

clone_size: few
j_call: TRBJ2-7
v_call: TRBV11-3
d_call: TRBD2
cdr3_aa: CASSLAASGTYEQYF
cdr3_nt: TGTGCCAGCAGCTTGGCGGCTAGCGGTACCTACGAGCAGTACTTC

clone_size: NA
j_call: TRBJ2-2
v_call: TRBV19
d_call: NA
cdr3_aa: CASTPTGPNTGELFF
cdr3_nt: TGTGCCAGTACCCCGACAGGACCGAACACCGGGGAGCTGTTTTTT

clone_size: NA
j_call: TRBJ1-1
v_call: TRBV29-1
d_call: NA
cdr3_aa: CSVDKQANEAFF
cdr3_nt: TGCAGCGTGGACAAGCAGGCCAATGAAGCTTTCTTT

clone_size: once
j_call: TRBJ1-2
v_call: TRBV2
d_call: TRBD1
cdr3_aa: CASSEGQGHGYTF
cdr3_nt: TGTGCCAGCAGCGAGGGACAGGGACATGGCTACACCTTC

clone_size: few
j_call: TRBJ2-6
v_call: TRBV6-6
d_call: NA
cdr3_aa: CASTPSGGANVLTF
cdr3_nt: TGTGCCAGCACCCCTTCCGGGGGGGCCAACGTCCTGACTTTC

clone_size: NA
j_call: TRBJ2-4
v_call: TRBV4-1
d_call: NA
cdr3_aa: CASSQDPLASKNIQYF
cdr3_nt: TGCGCCAGCAGCCAAGATCCACTAGCAAGCAAAAACATTCAGTACTTC

clone_size: NA
j_call: TRBJ1-2
v_call: TRBV13
d_call: NA
cdr3_aa: CASSFGRGSGYTF
cdr3_nt: TGTGCCAGCAGCTTTGGCAGGGGTTCTGGCTACACCTTC

clone_size: NA
j_call: TRBJ1-3
v_call: TRBV29-1
d_call: NA
cdr3_aa: CSVQTGSSGNTIYF
cdr3_nt: TGCAGCGTCCAAACAGGGTCTTCTGGAAACACCATATATTTT

clone_size: NA
j_call: TRBJ1-2
v_call: TRBV29-1
d_call: NA
cdr3_aa: CSVGPDRNYGYTF
cdr3_nt: TGCAGCGTTGGACCCGACAGGAACTATGGCTACACCTTC

clone_size: NA
j_call: TRBJ1-1
v_call: TRBV4-1
d_call: NA
cdr3_aa: CASSQDIGGGSETEAFF
cdr3_nt: TGCGCCAGCAGCCAAGATATAGGGGGGGGGTCTGAGACTGAAGCTTTCTTT

clone_size: few
j_call: TRBJ2-1
v_call: TRBV4-1
d_call: NA
cdr3_aa: CASSQVRDYNEQFF
cdr3_nt: TGCGCCAGCAGCCAAGTGCGGGACTACAATGAGCAGTTCTTC

clone_size: NA
j_call: TRBJ1-4
v_call: TRBV5-8
d_call: NA
cdr3_aa: CASSLSTGQVVEKLFF
cdr3_nt: TGTGCCAGCAGCTTGAGTACGGGACAAGTAGTGGAAAAACTGTTTTTT

clone_size: NA
j_call: TRBJ1-2
v_call: TRBV29-1
d_call: NA
cdr3_aa: CSAILRTHYGYTF
cdr3_nt: TGCAGCGCAATTCTAAGGACACACTATGGCTACACCTTC